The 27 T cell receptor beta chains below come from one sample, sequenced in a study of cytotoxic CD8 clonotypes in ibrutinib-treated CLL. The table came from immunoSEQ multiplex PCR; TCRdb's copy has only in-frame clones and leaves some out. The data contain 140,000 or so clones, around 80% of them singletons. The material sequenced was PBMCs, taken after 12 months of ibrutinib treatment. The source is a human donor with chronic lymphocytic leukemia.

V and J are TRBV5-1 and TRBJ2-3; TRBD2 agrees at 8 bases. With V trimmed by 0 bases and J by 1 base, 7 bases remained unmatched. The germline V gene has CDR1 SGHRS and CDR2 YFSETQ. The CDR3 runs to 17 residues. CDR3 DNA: TGCGCCAGCAGCTTGGTAGTTGCGGGAGGTGGCACAGATACGCAGTATTTT. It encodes CASSLVVAGGGTDTQYF.

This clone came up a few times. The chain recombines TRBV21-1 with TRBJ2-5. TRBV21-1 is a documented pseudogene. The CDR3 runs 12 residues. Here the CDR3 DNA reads TGTGCCAGCAGCCCCAGAGTAGAGACCCAGTACTTC. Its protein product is CASSPRVETQYF.

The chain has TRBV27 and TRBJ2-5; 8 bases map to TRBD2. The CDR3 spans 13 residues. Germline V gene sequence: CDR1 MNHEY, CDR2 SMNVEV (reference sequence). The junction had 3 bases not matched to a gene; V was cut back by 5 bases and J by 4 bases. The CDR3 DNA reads TGTGCCAGCAGTCGGGAGGGGCTAGAGACCCAGTACTTC. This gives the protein CASSREGLETQYF.

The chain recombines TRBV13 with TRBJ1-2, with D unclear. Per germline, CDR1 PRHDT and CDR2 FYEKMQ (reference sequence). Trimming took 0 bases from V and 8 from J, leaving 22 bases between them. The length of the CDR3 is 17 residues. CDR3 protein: CASSLGRYDIGLGGYTF. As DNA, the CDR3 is TGTGCCAGCAGCTTAGGCCGTTATGACATCGGATTAGGAGGCTACACCTTC.

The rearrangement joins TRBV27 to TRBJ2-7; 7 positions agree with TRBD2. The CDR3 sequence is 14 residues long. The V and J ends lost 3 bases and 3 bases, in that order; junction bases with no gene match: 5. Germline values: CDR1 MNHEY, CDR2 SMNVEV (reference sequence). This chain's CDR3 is CASSFAGVIYEQYF. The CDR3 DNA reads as TGTGCCAGCAGTTTCGCGGGAGTAATCTACGAGCAGTACTTC.

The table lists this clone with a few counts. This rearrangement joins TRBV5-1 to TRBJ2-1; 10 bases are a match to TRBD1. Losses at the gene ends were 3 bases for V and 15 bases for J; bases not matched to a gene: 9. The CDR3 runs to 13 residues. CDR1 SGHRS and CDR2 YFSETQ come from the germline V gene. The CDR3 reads CASSSRDRGPSFF. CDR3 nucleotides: TGCGCCAGCAGCTCCCGGGACAGGGGCCCCTCGTTCTTC.

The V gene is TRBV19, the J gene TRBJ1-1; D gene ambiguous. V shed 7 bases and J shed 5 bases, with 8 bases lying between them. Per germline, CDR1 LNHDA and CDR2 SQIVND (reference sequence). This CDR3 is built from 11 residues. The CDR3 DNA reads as TGTGCCAGTATCTCCGGGACTGAAGCTTTCTTT. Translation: CASISGTEAFF.

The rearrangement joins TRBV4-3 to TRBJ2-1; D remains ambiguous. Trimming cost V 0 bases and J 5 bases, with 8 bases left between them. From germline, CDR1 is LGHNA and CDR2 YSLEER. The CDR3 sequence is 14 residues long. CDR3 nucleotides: TGCGCCAGCAGCCAAGATGTCGGAAACAATGAGCAGTTCTTC. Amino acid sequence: CASSQDVGNNEQFF.

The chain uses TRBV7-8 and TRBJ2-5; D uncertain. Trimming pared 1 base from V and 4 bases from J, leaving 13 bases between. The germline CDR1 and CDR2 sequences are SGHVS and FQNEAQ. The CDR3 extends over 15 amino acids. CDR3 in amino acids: CASSLGYGSGETQYF. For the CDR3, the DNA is TGTGCCAGCAGCTTAGGATACGGGTCGGGAGAGACCCAGTACTTC.

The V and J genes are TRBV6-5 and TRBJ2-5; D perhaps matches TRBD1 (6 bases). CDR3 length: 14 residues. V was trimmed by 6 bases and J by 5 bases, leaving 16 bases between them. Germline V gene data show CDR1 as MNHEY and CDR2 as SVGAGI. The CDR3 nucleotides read TGTGCCAGCAGACTACTACAGGGCATGGAGACCCAGTACTTC. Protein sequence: CASRLLQGMETQYF.

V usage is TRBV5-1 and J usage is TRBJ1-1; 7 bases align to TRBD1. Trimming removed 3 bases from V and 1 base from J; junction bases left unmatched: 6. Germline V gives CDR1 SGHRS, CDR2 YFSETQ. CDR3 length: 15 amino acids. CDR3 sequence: CASSSDGTANTEAFF. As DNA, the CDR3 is TGCGCCAGCAGCTCCGACGGGACAGCGAACACTGAAGCTTTCTTT.

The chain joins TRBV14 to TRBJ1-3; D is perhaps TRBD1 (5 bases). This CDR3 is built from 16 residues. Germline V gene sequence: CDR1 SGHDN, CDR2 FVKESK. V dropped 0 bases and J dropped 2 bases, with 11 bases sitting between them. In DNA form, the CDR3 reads TGTGCCAGCAGCCAAGAGGGGGGGTACACTGGAAACACCATATATTTT. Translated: CASSQEGGYTGNTIYF. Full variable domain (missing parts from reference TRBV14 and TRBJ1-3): EAGVTQFPSHSVIEKGQTVTLRCDPISGHDNLYWYRRVMGKEIKFLLHFVKESKQDESGMPNNRFLAERTGGTYSTLKVQPAELEDSGVYFCASSQEGGYTGNTIYFGEGSWLTVV.

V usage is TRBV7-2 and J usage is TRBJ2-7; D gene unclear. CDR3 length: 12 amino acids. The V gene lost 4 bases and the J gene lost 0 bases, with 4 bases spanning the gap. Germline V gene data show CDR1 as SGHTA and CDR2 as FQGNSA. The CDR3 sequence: CASSSSSYEQYF. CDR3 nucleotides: TGTGCCAGCAGCTCGAGCTCCTACGAGCAGTACTTC.

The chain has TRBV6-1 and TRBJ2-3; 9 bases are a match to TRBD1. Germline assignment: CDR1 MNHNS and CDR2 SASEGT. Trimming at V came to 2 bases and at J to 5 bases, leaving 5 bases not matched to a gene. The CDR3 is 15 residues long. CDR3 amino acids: CASSEHRGQGDTQYF. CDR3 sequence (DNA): TGTGCCAGCAGTGAACACAGGGGGCAGGGAGATACGCAGTATTTT.

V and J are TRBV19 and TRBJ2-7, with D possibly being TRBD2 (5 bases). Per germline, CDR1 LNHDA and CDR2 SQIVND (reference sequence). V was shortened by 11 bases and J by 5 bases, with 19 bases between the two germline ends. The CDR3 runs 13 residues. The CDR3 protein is CAAAGGPSHEQYF. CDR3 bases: TGTGCCGCCGCTGGAGGTCCTTCCCACGAGCAGTACTTC.

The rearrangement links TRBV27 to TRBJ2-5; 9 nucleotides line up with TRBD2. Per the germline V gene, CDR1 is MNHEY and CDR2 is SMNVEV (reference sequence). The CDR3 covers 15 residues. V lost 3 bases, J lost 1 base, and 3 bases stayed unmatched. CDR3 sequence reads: CASSLLAGRQETQYF. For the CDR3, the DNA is TGTGCCAGCAGTTTGCTAGCGGGACGCCAAGAGACCCAGTACTTC.

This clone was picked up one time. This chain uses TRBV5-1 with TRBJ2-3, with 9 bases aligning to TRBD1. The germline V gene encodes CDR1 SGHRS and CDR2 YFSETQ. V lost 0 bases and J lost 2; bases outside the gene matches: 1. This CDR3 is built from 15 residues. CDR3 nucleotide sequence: TGCGCCAGCAGCTTGGGGACAGGGGACACAGATACGCAGTATTTT. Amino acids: CASSLGTGDTDTQYF. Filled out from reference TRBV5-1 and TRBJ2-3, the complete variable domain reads KAGVTQTPRYLIKTRGQQVTLSCSPISGHRSVSWYQQTPGQGLQFLFEYFSETQRNKGNFPGRFSGRQFSNSRSEMNVSTLELGDSALYLCASSLGTGDTDTQYFGPGTRLTVL.

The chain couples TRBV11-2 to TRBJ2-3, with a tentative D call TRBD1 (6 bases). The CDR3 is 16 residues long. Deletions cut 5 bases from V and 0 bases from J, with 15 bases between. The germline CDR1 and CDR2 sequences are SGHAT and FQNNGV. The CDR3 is CASSQYGTKSTDTQYF. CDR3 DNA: TGTGCCAGCAGCCAATACGGGACAAAAAGCACAGATACGCAGTATTTT. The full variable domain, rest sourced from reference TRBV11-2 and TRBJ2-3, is EAGVAQSPRYKIIEKRQSVAFWCNPISGHATLYWYQQILGQGPKLLIQFQNNGVVDDSQLPKDRFSAERLKGVDSTLKIQPAKLEDSAVYLCASSQYGTKSTDTQYFGPGTRLTVL.

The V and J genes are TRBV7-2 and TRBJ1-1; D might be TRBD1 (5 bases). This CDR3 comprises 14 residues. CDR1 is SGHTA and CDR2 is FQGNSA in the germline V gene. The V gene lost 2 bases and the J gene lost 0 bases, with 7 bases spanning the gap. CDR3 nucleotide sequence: TGTGCCAGCAGCTTAAACAGGTTGAACACTGAAGCTTTCTTT. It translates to CASSLNRLNTEAFF.

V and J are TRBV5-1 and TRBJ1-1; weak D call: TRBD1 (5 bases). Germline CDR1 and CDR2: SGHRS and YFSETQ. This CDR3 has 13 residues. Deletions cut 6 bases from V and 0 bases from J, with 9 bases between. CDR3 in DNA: TGCGCCAGCAAACAGGAAATGAACACTGAAGCTTTCTTT. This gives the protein CASKQEMNTEAFF.

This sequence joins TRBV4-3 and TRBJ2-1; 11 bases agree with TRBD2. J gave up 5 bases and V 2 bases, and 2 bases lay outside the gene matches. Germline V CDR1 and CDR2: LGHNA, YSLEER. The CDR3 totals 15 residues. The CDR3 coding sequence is TGCGCCAGCAGCCAAAGACTAGCGGGAAACAATGAGCAGTTCTTC. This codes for CASSQRLAGNNEQFF.

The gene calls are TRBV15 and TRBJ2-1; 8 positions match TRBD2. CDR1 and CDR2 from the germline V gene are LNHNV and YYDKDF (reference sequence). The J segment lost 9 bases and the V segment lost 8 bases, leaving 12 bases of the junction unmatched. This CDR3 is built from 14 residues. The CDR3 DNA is TGTGCCACCGGTTCGGGACTAGGGAATGGTGAGCAGTTCTTC. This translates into CATGSGLGNGEQFF.

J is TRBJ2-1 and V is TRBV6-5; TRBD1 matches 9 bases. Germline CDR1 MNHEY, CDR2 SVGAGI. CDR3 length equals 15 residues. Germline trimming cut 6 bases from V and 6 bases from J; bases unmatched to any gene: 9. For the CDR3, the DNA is TGTGCCAGCAGACCCCTTGGGACAGGGTCCAATGAGCAGTTCTTC. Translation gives CASRPLGTGSNEQFF.

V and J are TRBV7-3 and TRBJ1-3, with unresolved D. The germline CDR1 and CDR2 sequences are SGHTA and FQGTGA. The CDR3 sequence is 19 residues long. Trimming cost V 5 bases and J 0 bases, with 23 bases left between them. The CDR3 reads CASSTGRIPTLSSGNTIYF. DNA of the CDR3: TGTGCCAGCAGCACCGGACGCATTCCCACGCTGAGCTCTGGAAACACCATATATTTT.

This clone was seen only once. CDR3 in DNA: TGCGCCAGCACAACACTCGGCCGGAGACAGAACACTGAAGCTTTCTTT. Translated, it gives CASTTLGRRQNTEAFF. The V call is TRBV5-1, the J call TRBJ1-1; D not resolved. CDR3 size: 16 residues. Per the germline V gene, CDR1 is SGHRS and CDR2 is YFSETQ. V shed 6 bases and J shed 1 base, with 19 bases lying between them.

CDR3 sequence (DNA): TGTGCCAGCAGCTTGGCAGGGGACACTGAAGCTTTCTTT. It encodes CASSLAGDTEAFF. The V gene is TRBV7-8, the J gene TRBJ1-1; possible D gene TRBD1, 6 bases. Germline-derived CDR1 and CDR2 are SGHVS and FQNEAQ. The CDR3 covers 13 residues. V gave up 3 bases and J gave up 3 bases, with 8 bases separating them.

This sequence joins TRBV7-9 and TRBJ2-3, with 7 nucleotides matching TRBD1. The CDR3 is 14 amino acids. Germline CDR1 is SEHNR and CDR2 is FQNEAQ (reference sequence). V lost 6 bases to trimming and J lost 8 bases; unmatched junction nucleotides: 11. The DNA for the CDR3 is TGTGCCAGCAGTAACGGGACAGCCTGGGGTACGCAGTATTTT. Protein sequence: CASSNGTAWGTQYF.